The source of this TCR beta chain is a study of T cell changes during pregnancy in multiple sclerosis. The CDR3 consists of 13 residues. V was clipped by 1 base and J by 7 bases, with 9 bases between them. CDR1 is LGHNA, CDR2 YNFKEQ, per germline. TCRdb's copy holds only in-frame clones and misses some; the assay was immunoSEQ multiplex PCR. This table holds about 36,000 clones, around 90% found once. This rearrangement joins TRBV4-2 to TRBJ2-3; no clear D. This TCR was recovered from a female donor with multiple sclerosis, enrolled in a pregnancy study. This specimen consisted of CD4+ T cells from peripheral blood mononuclear cells, obtained after pregnancy. CDR3 in amino acids: CASSQVGAYTQYF. The DNA of the CDR3 is TGTGCCAGCAGCCAAGTAGGAGCGTATACGCAGTATTTT.